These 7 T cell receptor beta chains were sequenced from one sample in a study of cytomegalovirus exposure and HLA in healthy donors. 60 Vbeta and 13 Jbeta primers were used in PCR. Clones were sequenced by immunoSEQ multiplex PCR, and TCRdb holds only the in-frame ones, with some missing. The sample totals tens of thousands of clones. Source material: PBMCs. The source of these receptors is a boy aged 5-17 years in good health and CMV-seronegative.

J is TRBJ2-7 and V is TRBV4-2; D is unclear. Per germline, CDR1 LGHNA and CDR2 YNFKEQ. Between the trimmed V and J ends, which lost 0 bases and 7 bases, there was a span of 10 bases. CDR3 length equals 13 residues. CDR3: CASSQERSREQYF. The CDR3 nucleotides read TGTGCCAGCAGCCAAGAACGGTCGAGGGAGCAGTACTTC.

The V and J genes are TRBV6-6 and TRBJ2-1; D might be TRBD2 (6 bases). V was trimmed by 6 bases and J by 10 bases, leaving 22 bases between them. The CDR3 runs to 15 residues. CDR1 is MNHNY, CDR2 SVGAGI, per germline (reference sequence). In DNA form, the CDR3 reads TGTGCCAGCAGCTCCGGGACTCTCAGTAAGGTAGAGCAGTTCTTC. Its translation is CASSSGTLSKVEQFF.

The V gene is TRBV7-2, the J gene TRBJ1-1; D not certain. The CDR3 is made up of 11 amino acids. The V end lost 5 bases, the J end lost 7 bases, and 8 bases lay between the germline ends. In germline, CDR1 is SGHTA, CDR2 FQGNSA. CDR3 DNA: TGTGCCAGCAGCCCTGTATATGAAGCTTTCTTT. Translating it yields CASSPVYEAFF.

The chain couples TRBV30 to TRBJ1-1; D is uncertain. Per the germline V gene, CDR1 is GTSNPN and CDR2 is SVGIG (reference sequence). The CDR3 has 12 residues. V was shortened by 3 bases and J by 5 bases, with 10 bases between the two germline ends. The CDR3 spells CAWRQEWTEAFF. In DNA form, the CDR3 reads TGTGCCTGGAGGCAAGAGTGGACTGAAGCTTTCTTT.

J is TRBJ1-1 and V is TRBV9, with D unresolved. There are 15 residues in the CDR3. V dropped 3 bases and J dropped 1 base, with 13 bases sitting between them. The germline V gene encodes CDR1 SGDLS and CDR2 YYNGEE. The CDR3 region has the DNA TGTGCCAGCAGCGCTTCCGGGGAGCCGAACACTGAAGCTTTCTTT. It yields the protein CASSASGEPNTEAFF.

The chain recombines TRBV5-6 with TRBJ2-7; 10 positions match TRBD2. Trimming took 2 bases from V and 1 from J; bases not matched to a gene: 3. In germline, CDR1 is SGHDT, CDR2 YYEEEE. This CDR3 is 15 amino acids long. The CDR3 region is CASSFPSGGSYEQYF. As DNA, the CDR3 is TGTGCCAGCAGCTTCCCTAGCGGGGGATCCTACGAGCAGTACTTC.

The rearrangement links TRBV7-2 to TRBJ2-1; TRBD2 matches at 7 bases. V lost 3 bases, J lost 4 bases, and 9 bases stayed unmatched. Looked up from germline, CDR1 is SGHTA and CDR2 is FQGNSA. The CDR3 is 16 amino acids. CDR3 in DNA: TGTGCCAGCAGCTTTGGGCTGACTAGCAGATACAATGAGCAGTTCTTC. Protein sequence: CASSFGLTSRYNEQFF.